This TCR beta chain was recorded in a study of blood T cell repertoires in COVID-19. The CDR3 loop spans 17 amino acids. Trimming stripped 2 bases from V and 1 base from J, with 18 bases between. From germline, CDR1 is SGHRS and CDR2 YFSETQ. Sequencing used immunoSEQ multiplex PCR; TCRdb keeps in-frame clones, though not all of them. The table includes 200,000 to 300,000 clones, 83% detected once. The origin of this receptor is a woman aged 40 to 50 who had been exposed to COVID-19. This chain joins TRBV5-1 and TRBJ2-5, with D perhaps matching TRBD2 (6 bases). Material for sequencing was PBMCs or T cells enriched from blood (not recorded which). CDR3 nucleotides: TGCGCCAGCAGCTTTGGTTTGGGGGAGGTTCTCCAAGAGACCCAGTACTTC. It codes for CASSFGLGEVLQETQYF.